This TCR beta chain was recovered during a study of blood T cell repertoires in COVID-19. Study context: PBMCs, B-cell-depleted T cells, or T cells provided the cDNA or gDNA that made up the material.

Profiling relied on immunoSEQ multiplex PCR, and the TCRdb table lists in-frame clones only, not all of them. The sample holds about 350,000 clones, roughly 90% seen once. The origin of this receptor is a woman aged 55-70 years with COVID-19, enrolled during active disease. The sample taken for sequencing was peripheral blood.

This chain's CDR3 is CASRTGSTDTQYF. CDR3 nucleotides: TGTGCCAGCAGGACAGGTAGCACAGATACGCAGTATTTT. This rearrangement joins TRBV2 to TRBJ2-3, with D possibly matching TRBD1 (6 bases). The length of the CDR3 is 13 residues. Germline values: CDR1 SNHLY, CDR2 FYNNEI. The germline V and J ends were trimmed by 6 bases and 0 bases, with 7 bases remaining between them.